This T cell receptor (beta chain) was sequenced for a study of cytotoxic CD8 clonotypes in ibrutinib-treated CLL. Assay: immunoSEQ multiplex PCR; the TCRdb copy retains only in-frame clones and omits some. The data show 250,000 to 350,000 clones, roughly three quarters seen once. The receptor was derived from a human donor with chronic lymphocytic leukemia. Sequencing used PBMCs, obtained at disease progression, from a patient treated with ibrutinib.

In DNA, the CDR3 is TGCGCCAGCAGCTTGGCACTAGCGGAGGAAGAGACCCAGTACTTC. Its translation: CASSLALAEEETQYF. The chain has TRBV5-1 and TRBJ2-5, with 8 bases that match TRBD2. CDR1 and CDR2 from the germline V gene are SGHRS and YFSETQ. CDR3 length: 15 residues. V trimming: 0 bases; J trimming: 3 bases; junction bases outside the gene matches: 4. Full variable domain (rest looked up from reference TRBV5-1 and TRBJ2-5): KAGVTQTPRYLIKTRGQQVTLSCSPISGHRSVSWYQQTPGQGLQFLFEYFSETQRNKGNFPGRFSGRQFSNSRSEMNVSTLELGDSALYLCASSLALAEEETQYFGPGTRLLVL.